The rows below give T cell receptor beta chains drawn from one sample of a study of breast tumors, draining lymph nodes, adjacent tissues. TCRdb re-derived calls from the multiplex PCR reads in MiXCR, one entry per CDR3 protein. The repertoire holds a few hundred thousand distinct CDR3 sequences, with about 34% as singletons. The sample taken for sequencing was axillary lymph node tissue. These receptors were obtained from a female donor with breast cancer. Some clones in this sample may be carry-over from other donors' samples. CDR3s include the opening cysteine and the closing phenylalanine or tryptophan. Fields, in order: clone size, J gene, D gene, V gene, CDR3 protein, CDR3 DNA. A D gene is named only where the DNA matches it firmly. Part of the rows lack a size; the others show once, few, many or a class for expanded clones.

size: -; J: TRBJ2-1; D: -; V: TRBV6-5; CDR3: CASSHSRQGNRQFF; DNA: TGTGCCAGCAGTCACTCGCGGCAGGGGAATCGACAGTTCTTC
size: -; J: TRBJ1-4; D: -; V: TRBV7-3; CDR3: CASSHLAGEKLFF; DNA: TGTGCCAGCAGCCATCTAGCGGGAGAAAAACTGTTTTTT
size: many; J: TRBJ2-3; D: TRBD1; V: TRBV2; CDR3: CASSRDRADTQYF; DNA: TGTGCCAGCAGTAGGGACAGAGCAGATACGCAGTATTTT
size: -; J: TRBJ2-1; D: -; V: TRBV29-1; CDR3: CSVAIGSYNEQFF; DNA: TGCAGCGTTGCGATAGGGAGCTACAATGAGCAGTTCTTC
size: many; J: TRBJ1-2; D: -; V: TRBV29-1; CDR3: CSVILGWADRYTF; DNA: TGCAGCGTCATTCTGGGGTGGGCGGATCGCTACACCTTC
size: many; J: TRBJ1-3; D: -; V: TRBV30; CDR3: CAWSVWGTSSGNTIYF; DNA: TGTGCCTGGAGTGTTTGGGGGACGAGCTCTGGAAACACCATATATTTT
size: many; J: TRBJ2-7; D: -; V: TRBV6-6; CDR3: CASSYYQVGFYEQYF; DNA: TGTGCCAGCAGTTACTATCAGGTTGGGTTCTACGAGCAGTACTTC
size: -; J: TRBJ1-6; D: -; V: TRBV2; CDR3: CASRETGKQSALHF; DNA: TGTGCCAGCAGGGAAACGGGAAAGCAATCAGCCCTCCACTTT
size: many; J: TRBJ2-1; D: TRBD1; V: TRBV15; CDR3: CATSPTGDRGMNEQFF; DNA: TGTGCCACCAGCCCGACTGGGGACAGGGGTATGAATGAGCAGTTCTTC
size: many; J: TRBJ2-6; D: -; V: TRBV6-5; CDR3: CASSYSTGGANVLTF; DNA: TGTGCCAGCAGTTACTCGACGGGTGGGGCCAACGTCCTGACTTTC